The source of this T cell receptor (beta chain) is a study of blood T cell repertoires in COVID-19. Across the study: Samples came from the United States, Italy and Spain, spanning acute and convalescent COVID-19. T cells, B-cell-depleted T cells, or PBMCs provided the cDNA or gDNA that served as material.

Authors' analysis steps: Amplification from reference gene primers served as the basis for estimated nucleated cell counts. Measured with immunoSEQ multiplex PCR; TCRdb has only the in-frame clones, and not every one. That table is the source of V, J and clone size, and D and trimming were worked out from the DNA. The table shows roughly 120,000 clones, with more than 90% occurring only once. Enrolled during active infection, Seattle patients were then followed longitudinally. The source of this sequence is a man in his 60s with COVID-19, enrolled during active disease. The sequencing input was peripheral blood.

CDR3 residues: CASSQDFLYGYTF. Here the CDR3 DNA reads TGCGCCAGCAGCCAAGATTTCCTGTATGGCTACACCTTC. The J gene is TRBJ1-2, the V gene TRBV4-1; D gene uncertain. The CDR3 sequence is 13 residues long. Trimming took 0 bases from V and 5 from J, leaving 7 bases between them. Per the germline V gene, CDR1 is MGHRA and CDR2 is YSYEKL.